The rows below give T cell receptor beta chains drawn from one sample of a study of identical twins. TCRdb independently ran MiXCR on the 5' RACE reads; one entry per CDR3 protein. Here the sample spans around 300,000 distinct CDR3 sequences, more than 6.5% being singletons. The same sample was also used in a study of yellow fever vaccine responses in identical twins.

Sequenced input: memory (CD45RO+) T cells sorted from blood. The receptors were gathered from a young woman in good health. CDR3s include the opening cysteine and the closing phenylalanine or tryptophan.

v_gene	j_gene	CDR3aa
TRBV24-1	TRBJ2-5	CATSDRVAQETQYF
TRBV5-1	TRBJ1-3	CASSLEPGSGNTIYF
TRBV2	TRBJ2-2	CASSDPGGRDTGELFF
TRBV5-6	TRBJ1-1	CASSFGGANTEAFF
TRBV12-3/TRBV12-4	TRBJ2-1	CASSLYTYNEQFF
TRBV7-2	TRBJ2-1	CASTERQGSYNEQFF
TRBV24-1	TRBJ2-5	CATSAAMGTETQYF
TRBV5-1	TRBJ2-1	CASSLGGTSGNNEQFF
TRBV6-4	TRBJ2-2	CASGSTGGHTGELFF
TRBV10-3	TRBJ1-2	CAISESPAGGGYTF
TRBV4-1	TRBJ2-3	CASRMVSGGRADTQYF
TRBV12-3/TRBV12-4	TRBJ1-1	CASSLRAIGTGSEAFF
TRBV7-9	TRBJ2-2	CASSRDQAGELFF
TRBV5-1	TRBJ2-1	CASSLLQGTYNEQFF
TRBV9	TRBJ2-2	CASAPTGPGELFF
TRBV12-3/TRBV12-4	TRBJ2-1	CASTGGRARNEQFF
TRBV11-1	TRBJ2-3	CASSPRLSARREAVDTQYF
TRBV5-5	TRBJ1-1	CASSLEGVGAFF
TRBV11-3	TRBJ1-1	CASSLAQGADTEAFF
TRBV29-1	TRBJ1-5	CSQDRASQPQHF
TRBV25-1	TRBJ2-6	CASSGGLAGGHGANVLTF
TRBV20-1	TRBJ2-5	CSARYPSGLAETFGETQYF
TRBV28	TRBJ2-4	CASSFVAGGIPLAKNIQYF
TRBV10-3	TRBJ2-4	CAISEGVIAKNIQYF
TRBV24-1	TRBJ2-7	CATIRQGSSYEQYF
TRBV7-9	TRBJ2-2	CASSPPTGNTGELFF
TRBV4-1	TRBJ1-2	CASSQVEGPVGGYTF
TRBV20-1	TRBJ2-1	CSAAGPSYNEQFF
TRBV10-3	TRBJ2-7	CAISPRGVLGYEQYF
TRBV6-5	TRBJ2-3	CASSWTGGTDTQYF
TRBV4-2	TRBJ2-7	CASSQESAGASYEQYF
TRBV12-3/TRBV12-4	TRBJ2-1	CASSSRLAGAYNEQFF
TRBV5-1	TRBJ2-3	CASSFQGGLEDTQYF
TRBV14	TRBJ2-3	CASSQDGGPYYPDTQYF
TRBV28	TRBJ1-2	CASTPDMIVGGYTF
TRBV2	TRBJ2-5	CASSAGAHGETQYF
TRBV25-1	TRBJ1-4	CASRRGKNEKLFF
TRBV7-3	TRBJ2-6	CASSLQGYLSGANVLTF
TRBV20-1	TRBJ1-2	CSASIILANYGYTF
TRBV15	TRBJ2-1	CATSRDAGGPRNEQFF
TRBV29-1	TRBJ1-2	CSFLPTSRDGYTF
TRBV7-9	TRBJ1-1	CASSLAGGQWNTEAFF
TRBV3-1	TRBJ2-6	CASSPTGSGANVLTF
TRBV5-1	TRBJ2-7	CASSLGTTKGSEQYF
TRBV7-2	TRBJ1-6	CASSFEYLENSPLHF
TRBV12-3/TRBV12-4	TRBJ2-5	CASSFEGRETQYF
TRBV29-1	TRBJ1-1	CSGRQGTEAFF
TRBV2	TRBJ2-3	CASGGVNTDTQYF
TRBV11-1	TRBJ1-4	CASSLTGTSEKLFF
TRBV2	TRBJ2-7	CASSAARTYEQYF
TRBV14	TRBJ2-2	CASSRFQGTTGELFF
TRBV12-5	TRBJ2-2	CASGSGQGFTGELFF
TRBV3-1	TRBJ1-1	CASRPTSLSLTEAFF
TRBV6-6	TRBJ2-2	CASSRLGTGELFF
TRBV7-6	TRBJ2-5	CASSATPGTETQYF